This T cell receptor (beta chain) comes out of a study of blood T cell repertoires in COVID-19. Measured with immunoSEQ multiplex PCR; TCRdb has only the in-frame clones, and not every one. Found here are a few hundred thousand clones, about 88% of them singletons; the top ten hold 9.5%. Germline V gene sequence: CDR1 SGHTA, CDR2 FQGTGA. CDR3 size: 13 residues. The germline V and J ends were trimmed by 4 bases and 10 bases, with 14 bases remaining between them. The receptor was isolated from a woman aged 40 to 50 who had recovered from COVID-19. The chain has TRBV7-3 and TRBJ2-1; possibly TRBD1 for D (6 bases). The sequenced sample consisted of PBMCs or T cells enriched from blood (not recorded which). CDR3 coding DNA: TGTGCCAGCAGCTCCCTACAGGGAATCGAGCAGTTCTTC. It codes for CASSSLQGIEQFF.